The 21 T cell receptor beta chains in this list originate from one sample, sequenced in a study of T-cell memory formation after mild COVID-19. TCRdb processed the 5' RACE reads anew with MiXCR; each CDR3 protein has one entry. The sample lists about 180,000 distinct CDR3 sequences; 16% were seen once. Specimen: PBMCs or a T cell subset sorted from them (not recorded which). The receptor set was obtained from an adult woman who had mild COVID-19 (a few samples of this study predate the infection). Cell type and time point are not known.

This clonotype was picked up a small number of times. The J gene is TRBJ2-3, the V gene TRBV30, with 9 bases matching TRBD2. V lost 0 bases to trimming and J lost 3 bases; unmatched junction nucleotides: 4. The CDR3 consists of 15 residues. CDR1 is GTSNPN and CDR2 is SVGIG in the germline V gene (reference sequence). CDR3 loop: CAWSVGAGGTDTQYF. CDR3 coding DNA: TGTGCCTGGAGTGTTGGTGCGGGGGGGACAGATACGCAGTATTTT.

This clonotype showed up just a few times. The V gene is TRBV4-1, the J gene TRBJ2-7; D possibly corresponds to TRBD1 (7 bases). Trimming removed 5 bases at V and 7 bases at J, with 15 bases between. Germline V gene sequence: CDR1 MGHRA, CDR2 YSYEKL. CDR3 length: 13 residues. The CDR3 nucleotides are TGCGCCAGCAGCGGTCGTGCAGGGGGGGAGCAGTACTTC. It translates to CASSGRAGGEQYF.

The chain joins TRBV7-9 to TRBJ1-1; D uncertain. This CDR3 has 13 amino acids. The germline V gene has CDR1 SEHNR and CDR2 FQNEAQ (reference sequence). V lost 6 bases and J lost 4, with 12 bases in between. The chain's CDR3 is CASSSDRATEAFF. The CDR3 DNA follows: TGTGCCAGCAGTTCGGACCGGGCCACTGAAGCTTTCTTT.

In its sample, this clonotype was seen a few times. The chain recombines TRBV12-3 or TRBV12-4 with TRBJ2-3, with 7 bases aligning to TRBD2. V lost 6 bases and J lost 0; bases outside the gene matches: 6. CDR3 length equals 15 residues. In DNA, the CDR3 is TGTGCCAGCAGGCCCACTAGCGTTAGCACAGATACGCAGTATTTT. Its protein product is CASRPTSVSTDTQYF.

The chain joins TRBV15 to TRBJ2-3, with no clear D. The V end was cut by 2 bases, the J end by 5 bases, with 8 bases between. There are 13 residues in the CDR3. Germline loops: CDR1 LNHNV, CDR2 YYDKDF (reference sequence). For the CDR3, the DNA is TGTGCCACCAGCAGACAGTTGGAAGATACGCAGTATTTT. Translation: CATSRQLEDTQYF.

This clonotype was counted a few times. The chain is built from TRBV20-1 and TRBJ2-3, with TRBD2 matching 8 bases. V shed 6 bases, J shed 1 base, and the junction held 6 bases outside the gene matches. Germline CDR1 reads DFQATT; CDR2 reads SNEGSKA (reference sequence). This CDR3 is 14 amino acids long. The CDR3 sequence is CSASRAGGTDTQYF. The CDR3 DNA reads as TGCAGTGCATCCAGAGCGGGAGGCACAGATACGCAGTATTTT.

This clonotype was seen only a few times. The chain employs TRBV12-3 or TRBV12-4 and TRBJ2-1, with D unclear. V lost 6 bases to trimming and J lost 4 bases, with 7 bases between them. CDR3 length: 12 amino acids. The CDR3 region has the DNA TGTGCCAGCAGACCCAGTTACAATGAGCAGTTCTTC. This translates into CASRPSYNEQFF.

This clonotype was seen ten or more times. The rearrangement uses TRBV12-3 or TRBV12-4 and TRBJ2-2; 7 bases match TRBD1. J lost 3 bases, V lost 7 bases, and 11 bases had no gene match. CDR3 length equals 16 residues. The DNA of the CDR3 is TGTGCCAGCACCCCCTTTAGAGGGGGCGACACCGGGGAGCTGTTTTTT. This gives the protein CASTPFRGGDTGELFF.

In this sample, this clonotype turned up a few times. The chain links TRBV20-1 to TRBJ2-1, with D possibly being TRBD2 (5 bases). The CDR3 runs 14 residues. The germline V gene encodes CDR1 DFQATT and CDR2 SNEGSKA (reference sequence). Between the trimmed V and J ends, which lost 6 bases and 4 bases, there was a span of 16 bases. The DNA for the CDR3 is TGCAGTGCCCCGTCGCGGGCCTCATACAATGAGCAGTTCTTC. Amino acids: CSAPSRASYNEQFF.

In its sample, this clonotype was seen a few times. The chain is built from TRBV14 and TRBJ2-3; D not resolved. This CDR3 comprises 13 residues. V was pared by 2 bases and J by 6 bases, with 9 bases between. Germline lookup yields CDR1 SGHDN and CDR2 FVKESK. This chain's CDR3 is CASSQFPGDTQYF. CDR3 sequence (DNA): TGTGCCAGCAGCCAATTTCCTGGGGATACGCAGTATTTT.

This rearrangement joins TRBV29-1 to TRBJ2-5; D possibly corresponds to TRBD1 (5 bases). The CDR3 length is 12 residues. The germline CDR1 and CDR2 sequences are SQVTM and ANQGSEA. V lost 3 bases, J lost 4 bases, and 9 bases lay in between. In nucleotides, the CDR3 is TGCAGCGTTGATCAGGGTGGAGAGACCCAGTACTTC. Translated: CSVDQGGETQYF.

The genes are TRBV11-2 and TRBJ2-2; D ambiguous. V was trimmed by 3 bases and J by 2 bases, leaving 13 bases between them. The CDR3 spans 16 residues. The germline CDR1 and CDR2 sequences are SGHAT and FQNNGV. The CDR3 DNA reads TGTGCCAGCAGCTTGAGGAGACCACAAAACACCGGGGAGCTGTTTTTT. Protein: CASSLRRPQNTGELFF. The variable domain in full, with the rest retrieved from reference TRBV11-2 and TRBJ2-2, is EAGVAQSPRYKIIEKRQSVAFWCNPISGHATLYWYQQILGQGPKLLIQFQNNGVVDDSQLPKDRFSAERLKGVDSTLKIQPAKLEDSAVYLCASSLRRPQNTGELFFGEGSRLTVL.

This clonotype was seen only a few times. This chain uses TRBV9 with TRBJ2-7, with D tentatively TRBD1 or TRBD2 (5 bases each). V lost 2 bases and J 5 bases, leaving 11 bases between the germline ends. CDR1 SGDLS and CDR2 YYNGEE come from the germline V gene. This CDR3 is built from 13 residues. CDR3 sequence reads: CASSVGPLNEQYF. CDR3 nucleotides: TGTGCCAGCAGCGTGGGACCGCTGAACGAGCAGTACTTC.

CDR3 nucleotides: TGTGCCAGCAGCCAAGAGCCAGGCTACGAGCAGTACTTC. Its protein product is CASSQEPGYEQYF. The genes are TRBV4-2 and TRBJ2-7, with D hard to call. Per germline, CDR1 LGHNA and CDR2 YNFKEQ. V lost 0 bases, J lost 3 bases, and 6 bases lay in between. The CDR3 covers 13 residues.

In its sample, this clonotype was seen a few times. This chain links TRBV6-5 with TRBJ2-5, with D possibly being TRBD2 (6 bases). Trimming removed 5 bases from V and 4 bases from J, with 17 bases in between. The V gene's germline CDR1 is MNHEY and CDR2 SVGAGI. CDR3 length: 15 amino acids. CDR3 sequence: CASSRLRGSGETQYF. The CDR3, as DNA: TGTGCCAGCAGTCGGCTGCGGGGATCCGGAGAGACCCAGTACTTC.

This clonotype has just a few counts. This chain links TRBV7-9 with TRBJ1-1, with D unresolved. Germline V lookup: CDR1 SEHNR, CDR2 FQNEAQ (reference sequence). This CDR3 has 14 residues. With 2 bases removed from V and 6 bases from J, the gap between germline ends came to 13 bases. DNA of the CDR3: TGTGCCAGCAGCTTAACGCAGGTCGGCGCTGAAGCTTTCTTT. It is translated as CASSLTQVGAEAFF.

This clonotype was observed a handful of times. The chain couples TRBV25-1 to TRBJ2-7; D possibly corresponds to TRBD2 (6 bases). Trimming left V 3 bases short and J 6 bases short, with 21 bases between. Germline CDR1 is MGHDK and CDR2 is SYGVNS. The CDR3 consists of 16 residues. This chain's CDR3 is CASSDPTEGGIGEQYF. CDR3 bases: TGTGCCAGCAGTGACCCCACGGAGGGAGGAATAGGCGAGCAGTACTTC.

The chain carries TRBV12-3 or TRBV12-4 and TRBJ2-7; 8 nucleotides line up with TRBD1. This CDR3 region has 14 residues. V dropped 6 bases and J dropped 2; count of bases not matched to a gene: 6. CDR3 DNA: TGTGCCAGCAGCCGGACAGGGCGAACCTACGAGCAGTACTTC. Translated, it gives CASSRTGRTYEQYF.

This clonotype was observed a few times. V usage is TRBV27 and J usage is TRBJ1-6, with a weak D call TRBD1 (6 bases). Trimming stripped 6 bases from V and 8 bases from J, with 20 bases between. Germline V gene data show CDR1 as MNHEY and CDR2 as SMNVEV (reference sequence). The CDR3 extends over 16 amino acids. The CDR3 DNA reads TGTGCCAGCAGGGCCCTTTGGGGGGGGCTGGATTCACCCCTCCACTTT. Encoded protein: CASRALWGGLDSPLHF.

The rearrangement links TRBV12-3 or TRBV12-4 to TRBJ1-2, with 7 bases matching TRBD1. The CDR3 spans 15 residues. V dropped 6 bases and J dropped 8; count of bases not matched to a gene: 15. The CDR3 loop reads CASSLKLQGSGGYTF. The CDR3 nucleotides are TGTGCCAGCAGCCTAAAGCTACAGGGGTCGGGGGGCTACACCTTC.

There are many counts of this clonotype. The chain couples TRBV7-8 to TRBJ2-3; D remains ambiguous. This CDR3 has 13 amino acids. With 3 bases removed from V and 6 bases from J, the gap between germline ends came to 10 bases. Germline lookup yields CDR1 SGHVS and CDR2 FQNEAQ. The CDR3 DNA reads TGTGCCAGCAGCTTCCAGCCTAGGGATACGCAGTATTTT. Translating gives CASSFQPRDTQYF.